This T cell receptor beta chain appears in the sequencing data of a study of T-cell memory formation after mild COVID-19. V lost 4 bases and J lost 8, with 12 bases in between. CDR3 length equals 12 residues. Germline V lookup: CDR1 SGHDT, CDR2 YYEEEE. Each CDR3 protein gets one entry after TCRdb re-called the 5' RACE reads with MiXCR. Seen here are under 200,000 distinct CDR3 sequences, roughly 11% observed once, and the top ten hold approximately 4%. Study-wide findings and caveats: Clones that contracted clustered mainly in CM and EM if CD4+ and in EMRA if CD8+. Among clones peaking at day 37 in the second wave, SARS-CoV-2 specificity remained unconfirmed.

This clonotype was observed many times. Antigen specificity is unknown. The receptor was derived from a man between 18 and 35 years old who had mild COVID-19 (a few samples of this study predate the infection). Cell type and time point are not known. Sequenced input: PBMCs or a T cell subset sorted from them (not recorded which). The chain uses TRBV5-6 and TRBJ1-1; TRBD1 might be the D (6 bases). CDR3 nucleotides: TGTGCCAGCAGCCCCCGGGACATGGAAGCTTTCTTT. Its protein is CASSPRDMEAFF.